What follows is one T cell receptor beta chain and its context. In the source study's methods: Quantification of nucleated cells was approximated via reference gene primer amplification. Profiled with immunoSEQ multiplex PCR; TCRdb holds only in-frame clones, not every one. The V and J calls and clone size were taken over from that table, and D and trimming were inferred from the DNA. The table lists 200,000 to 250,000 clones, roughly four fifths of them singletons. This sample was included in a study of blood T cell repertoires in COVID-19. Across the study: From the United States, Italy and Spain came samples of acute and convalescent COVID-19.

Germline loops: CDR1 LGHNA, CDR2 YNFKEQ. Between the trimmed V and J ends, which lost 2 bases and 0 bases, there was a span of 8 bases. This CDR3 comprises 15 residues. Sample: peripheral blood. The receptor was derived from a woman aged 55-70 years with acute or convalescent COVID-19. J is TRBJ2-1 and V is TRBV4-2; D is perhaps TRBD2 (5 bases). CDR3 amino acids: CASSQLGSSYNEQFF. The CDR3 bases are TGTGCCAGCAGCCAACTGGGGAGCTCCTACAATGAGCAGTTCTTC.